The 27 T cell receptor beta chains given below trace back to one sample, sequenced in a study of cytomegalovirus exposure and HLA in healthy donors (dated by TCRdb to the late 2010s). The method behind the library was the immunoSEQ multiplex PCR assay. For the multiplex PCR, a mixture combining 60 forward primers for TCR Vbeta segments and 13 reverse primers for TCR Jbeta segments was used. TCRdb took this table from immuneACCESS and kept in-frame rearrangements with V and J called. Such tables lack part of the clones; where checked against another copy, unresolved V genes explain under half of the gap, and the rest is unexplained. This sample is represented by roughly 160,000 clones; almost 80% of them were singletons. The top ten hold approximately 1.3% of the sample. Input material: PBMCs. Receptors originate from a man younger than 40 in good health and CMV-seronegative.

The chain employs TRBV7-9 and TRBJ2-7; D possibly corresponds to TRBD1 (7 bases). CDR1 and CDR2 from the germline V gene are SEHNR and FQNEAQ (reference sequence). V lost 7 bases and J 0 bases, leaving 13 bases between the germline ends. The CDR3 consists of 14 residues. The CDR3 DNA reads TGTGCCAGCACCGGAGGGGACAGCTCCTACGAGCAGTACTTC. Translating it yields CASTGGDSSYEQYF.

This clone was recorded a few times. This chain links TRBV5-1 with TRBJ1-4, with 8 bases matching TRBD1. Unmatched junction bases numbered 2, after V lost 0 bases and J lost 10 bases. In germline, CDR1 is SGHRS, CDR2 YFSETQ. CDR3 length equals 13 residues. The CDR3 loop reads CASSLEGTGKLFF. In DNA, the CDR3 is TGCGCCAGCAGCTTGGAGGGGACAGGAAAACTGTTTTTT.

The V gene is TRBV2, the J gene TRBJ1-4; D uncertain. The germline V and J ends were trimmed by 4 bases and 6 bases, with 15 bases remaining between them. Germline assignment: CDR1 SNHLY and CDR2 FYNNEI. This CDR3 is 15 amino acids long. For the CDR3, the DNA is TGTGCCAGCAGTGCCACAGCGGTTGGGGATGAAAAACTGTTTTTT. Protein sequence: CASSATAVGDEKLFF. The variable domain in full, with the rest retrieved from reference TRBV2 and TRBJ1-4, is EPEVTQTPSHQVTQMGQEVILRCVPISNHLYFYWYRQILGQKVEFLVSFYNNEISEKSEIFDDQFSVERPDGSNFTLKIRSTKLEDSAMYFCASSATAVGDEKLFFGSGTQLSVL.

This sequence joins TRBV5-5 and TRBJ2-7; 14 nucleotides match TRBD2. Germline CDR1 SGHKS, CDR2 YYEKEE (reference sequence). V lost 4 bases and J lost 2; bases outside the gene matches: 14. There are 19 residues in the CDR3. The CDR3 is CASSQNPGLAGVSPYEQYF. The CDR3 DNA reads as TGTGCCAGCAGCCAGAACCCGGGACTAGCGGGAGTCTCCCCCTACGAGCAGTACTTC. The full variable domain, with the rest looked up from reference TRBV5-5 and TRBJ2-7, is DAGVTQSPTHLIKTRGQQVTLRCSPISGHKSVSWYQQVLGQGPQFIFQYYEKEERGRGNFPDRFSARQFPNYSSELNVNALLLGDSALYLCASSQNPGLAGVSPYEQYFGPGTRLTVT.

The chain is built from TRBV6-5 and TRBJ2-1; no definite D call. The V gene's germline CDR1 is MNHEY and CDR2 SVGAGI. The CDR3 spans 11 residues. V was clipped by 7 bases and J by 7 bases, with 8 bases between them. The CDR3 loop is CASTLSNEQFF. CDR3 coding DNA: TGTGCCAGCACCCTGTCGAATGAGCAGTTCTTC.

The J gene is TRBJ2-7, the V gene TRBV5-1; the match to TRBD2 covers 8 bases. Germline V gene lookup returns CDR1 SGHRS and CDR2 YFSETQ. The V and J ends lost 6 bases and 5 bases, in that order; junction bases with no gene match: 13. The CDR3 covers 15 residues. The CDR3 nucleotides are TGCGCCAGCACTTTGGGCGGGGGGCTTATCGACGAGCAGTACTTC. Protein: CASTLGGGLIDEQYF.

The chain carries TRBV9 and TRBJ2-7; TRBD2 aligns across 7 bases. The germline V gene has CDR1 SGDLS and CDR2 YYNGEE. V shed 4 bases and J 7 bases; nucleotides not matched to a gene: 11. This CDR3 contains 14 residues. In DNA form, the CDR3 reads TGTGCCAGCAGCCGTGCTCTAGCGGTTGCGGAGCAGTACTTC. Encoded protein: CASSRALAVAEQYF.

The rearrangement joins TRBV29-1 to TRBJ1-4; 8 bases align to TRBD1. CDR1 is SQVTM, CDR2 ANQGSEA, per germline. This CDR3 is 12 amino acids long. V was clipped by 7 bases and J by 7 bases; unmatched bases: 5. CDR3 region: CSAQDRAEKLFF. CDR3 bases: TGCAGCGCCCAGGACAGGGCTGAAAAACTGTTTTTT.

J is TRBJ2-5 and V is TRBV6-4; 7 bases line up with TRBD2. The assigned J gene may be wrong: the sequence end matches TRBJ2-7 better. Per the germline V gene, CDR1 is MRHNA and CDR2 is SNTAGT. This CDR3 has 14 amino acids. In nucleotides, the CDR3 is TGTGCCAGCAGGGGAGGGACTTTAAGCGACGAGCAGTACTTC. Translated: CASRGGTLSDEQYF.

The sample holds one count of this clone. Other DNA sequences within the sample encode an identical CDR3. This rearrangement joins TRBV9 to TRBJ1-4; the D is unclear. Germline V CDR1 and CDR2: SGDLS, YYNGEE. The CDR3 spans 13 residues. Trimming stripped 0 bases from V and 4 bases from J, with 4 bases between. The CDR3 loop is CASSVGLNEKLFF. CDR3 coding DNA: TGTGCCAGCAGCGTAGGACTTAATGAAAAACTGTTTTTT.

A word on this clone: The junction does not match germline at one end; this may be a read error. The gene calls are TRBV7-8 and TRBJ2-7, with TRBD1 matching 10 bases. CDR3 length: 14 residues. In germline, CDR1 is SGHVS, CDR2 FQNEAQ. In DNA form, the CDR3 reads TGTGCCAGCAGCTCGGGACAGGGGAATAGTGGGCAGAACTTC. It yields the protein CASSSGQGNSGQNF.

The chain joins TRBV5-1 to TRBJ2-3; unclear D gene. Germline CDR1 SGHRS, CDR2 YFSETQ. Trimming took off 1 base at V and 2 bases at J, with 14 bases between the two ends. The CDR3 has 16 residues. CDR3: CASSLNSRVNTDTQYF. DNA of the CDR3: TGCGCCAGCAGCTTGAATAGCCGGGTAAACACAGATACGCAGTATTTT.

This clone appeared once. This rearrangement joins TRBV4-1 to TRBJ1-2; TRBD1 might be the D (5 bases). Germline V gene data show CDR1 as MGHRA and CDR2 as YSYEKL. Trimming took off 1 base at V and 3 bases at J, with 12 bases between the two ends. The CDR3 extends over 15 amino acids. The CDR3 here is CASSQADKTHYGYTF. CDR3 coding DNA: TGCGCCAGCAGCCAAGCGGACAAAACTCACTATGGCTACACCTTC.

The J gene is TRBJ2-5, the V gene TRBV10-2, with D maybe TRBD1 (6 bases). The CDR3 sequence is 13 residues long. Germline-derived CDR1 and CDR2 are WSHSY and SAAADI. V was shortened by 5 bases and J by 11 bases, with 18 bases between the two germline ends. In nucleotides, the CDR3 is TGCGCCAGCAGTAGCGTCCAGGGGAGTGAGCAGTACTTC. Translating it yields CASSSVQGSEQYF.

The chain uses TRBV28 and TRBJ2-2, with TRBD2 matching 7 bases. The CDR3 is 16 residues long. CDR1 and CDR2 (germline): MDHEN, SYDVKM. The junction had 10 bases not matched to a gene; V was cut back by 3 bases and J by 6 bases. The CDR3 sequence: CASSFIVGGLAGELFF. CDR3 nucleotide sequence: TGTGCCAGCAGTTTTATCGTGGGAGGGTTGGCCGGGGAGCTGTTTTTT.

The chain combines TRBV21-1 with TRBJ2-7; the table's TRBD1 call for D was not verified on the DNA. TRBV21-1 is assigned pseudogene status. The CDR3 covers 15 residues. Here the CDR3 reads CASSKAGTGAYEQYF. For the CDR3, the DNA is TGTGCCAGCAGCAAAGCGGGGACAGGGGCCTACGAGCAGTACTTC.

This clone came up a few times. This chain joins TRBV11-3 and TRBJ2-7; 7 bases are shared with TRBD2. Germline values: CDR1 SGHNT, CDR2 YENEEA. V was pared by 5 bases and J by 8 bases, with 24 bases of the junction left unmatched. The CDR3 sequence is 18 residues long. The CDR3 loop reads CASSPEIPTTAAAGKQYF. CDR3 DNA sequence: TGTGCCAGCAGCCCCGAGATTCCTACGACAGCAGCAGCGGGAAAGCAGTACTTC. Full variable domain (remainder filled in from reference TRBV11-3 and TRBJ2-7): EAGVVQSPRYKIIEKKQPVAFWCNPISGHNTLYWYLQNLGQGPELLIRYENEEAVDDSQLPKDRFSAERLKGVDSTLKIQPAELGDSAVYLCASSPEIPTTAAAGKQYFGPGTRLTVT.

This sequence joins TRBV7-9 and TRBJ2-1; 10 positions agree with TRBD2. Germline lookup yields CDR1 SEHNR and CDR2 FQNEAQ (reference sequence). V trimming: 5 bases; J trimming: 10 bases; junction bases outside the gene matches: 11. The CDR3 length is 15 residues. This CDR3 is CASSTQRGGQREQFF. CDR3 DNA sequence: TGTGCCAGCAGCACACAGCGGGGGGGCCAGCGCGAGCAGTTCTTC.

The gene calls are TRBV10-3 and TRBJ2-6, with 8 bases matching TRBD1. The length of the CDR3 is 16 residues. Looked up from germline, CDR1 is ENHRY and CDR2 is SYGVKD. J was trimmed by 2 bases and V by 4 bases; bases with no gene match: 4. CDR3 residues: CAISGETGAGANVLTF. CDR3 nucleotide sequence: TGTGCCATCAGTGGAGAGACAGGGGCTGGGGCCAACGTCCTGACTTTC.

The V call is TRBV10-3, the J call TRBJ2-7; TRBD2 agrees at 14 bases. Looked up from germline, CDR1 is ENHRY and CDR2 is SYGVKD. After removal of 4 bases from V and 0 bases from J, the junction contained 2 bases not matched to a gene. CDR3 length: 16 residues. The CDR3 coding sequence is TGTGCCATCAGTGGGACTAGCGGGAGGTCCTCCTACGAGCAGTACTTC. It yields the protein CAISGTSGRSSYEQYF.

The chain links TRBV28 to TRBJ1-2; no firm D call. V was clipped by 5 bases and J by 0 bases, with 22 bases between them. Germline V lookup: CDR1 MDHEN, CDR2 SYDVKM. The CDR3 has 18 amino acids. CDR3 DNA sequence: TGTGCCAGCAGTCTCTTTGGGAGCAGGAAAGGGTCTAACTATGGCTACACCTTC. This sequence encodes CASSLFGSRKGSNYGYTF.

The CDR3: CSGGQGGRTEAFF. Here the CDR3 DNA reads TGCAGCGGAGGACAGGGGGGTCGCACTGAAGCTTTCTTT. The V gene is TRBV29-1, the J gene TRBJ1-1, with 10 bases identical to TRBD1. Unmatched junction bases numbered 6, after V lost 7 bases and J lost 4 bases. The length of the CDR3 is 13 residues. In germline, CDR1 is SQVTM, CDR2 ANQGSEA.

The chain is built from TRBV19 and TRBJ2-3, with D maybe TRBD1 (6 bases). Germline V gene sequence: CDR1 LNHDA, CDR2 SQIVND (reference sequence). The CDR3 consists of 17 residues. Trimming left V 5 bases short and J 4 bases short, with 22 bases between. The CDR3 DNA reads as TGTGCCAGTAGTCTATCCGGGACAATGGGTAGTGCAGATACGCAGTATTTT. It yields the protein CASSLSGTMGSADTQYF.

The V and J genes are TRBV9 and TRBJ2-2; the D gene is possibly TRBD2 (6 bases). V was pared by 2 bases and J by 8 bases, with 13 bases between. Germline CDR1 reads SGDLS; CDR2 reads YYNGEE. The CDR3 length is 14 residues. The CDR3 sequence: CASSVWRVQGELFF. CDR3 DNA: TGTGCCAGCAGCGTCTGGAGGGTGCAGGGGGAGCTGTTTTTT.

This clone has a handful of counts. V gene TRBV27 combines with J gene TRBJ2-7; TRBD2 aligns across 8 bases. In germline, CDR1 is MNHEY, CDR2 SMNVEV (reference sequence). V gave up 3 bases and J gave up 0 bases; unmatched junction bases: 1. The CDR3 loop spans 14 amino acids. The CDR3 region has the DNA TGTGCCAGCAGTTTCGCGGGAGGCTCCTACGAGCAGTACTTC. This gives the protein CASSFAGGSYEQYF.

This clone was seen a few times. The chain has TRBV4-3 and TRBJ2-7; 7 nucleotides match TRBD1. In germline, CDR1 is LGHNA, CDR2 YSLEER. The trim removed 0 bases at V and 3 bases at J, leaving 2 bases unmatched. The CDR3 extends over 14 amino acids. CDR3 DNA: TGCGCCAGCAGCCAAGACGGGACAGTCTACGAGCAGTACTTC. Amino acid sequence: CASSQDGTVYEQYF.

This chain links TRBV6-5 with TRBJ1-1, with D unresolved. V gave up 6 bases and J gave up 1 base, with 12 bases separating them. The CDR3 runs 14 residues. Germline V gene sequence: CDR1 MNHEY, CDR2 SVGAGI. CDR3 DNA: TGTGCCAGCAGCCTAACGACTCGGAACACTGAAGCTTTCTTT. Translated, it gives CASSLTTRNTEAFF.